The entry that follows covers one T cell receptor (beta chain) sequence. Antigen specificity is unknown. This record comes from a study of cytomegalovirus exposure and HLA in healthy donors. The study's findings and limits: A later analysis found that most CMV-associated TCR beta chains appeared HLA-restricted.

A multiplex PCR was run with 60 Vbeta primers and 13 Jbeta primers. Original data processing: Later reanalysis found around 80 million unique TCR beta chains, around 9.9 million of them shared. The protocol was immunoSEQ multiplex PCR, while the TCRdb copy is restricted to in-frame clones and leaves out a portion. The DNA was the basis for D and trimming; V, J and clone size are from that table. The sample gives 120,000 to 150,000 clones, approximately 73% of which show up once; 1.6% is in the top ten. CDR1 is MNHEY, CDR2 SVGAGI, per germline. This CDR3 comprises 15 residues. After removal of 5 bases from V and 2 bases from J, the junction contained 5 bases not matched to a gene. Nominally healthy donors provided the samples, though records likely missed some immune exposures.

The rearrangement joins TRBV6-5 to TRBJ2-3; 9 nucleotides line up with TRBD2. The material sequenced was PBMCs. This clonotype originated in a woman under 30 in good health and CMV-seronegative. The DNA of the CDR3 is TGTGCCAGCAGTGCGGGGGGGGACCCCACAGATACGCAGTATTTT. This encodes CASSAGGDPTDTQYF.